The 2 T cell receptor beta chains reported below all come from one sample, sequenced in a study of cytomegalovirus exposure and HLA in healthy donors. Amplification used 60 Vbeta primers and 13 Jbeta primers. Produced via immunoSEQ multiplex PCR; TCRdb's table is partial and in-frame only. The repertoire consists of around 200,000 clones, with roughly 80% occurring once and the leading ten covering less than 3.5%. Source material: PBMCs. These receptors were taken from a woman between 35 and 50 years old in good health and CMV-seronegative.

The chain uses TRBV30 and TRBJ2-7; 10 nucleotides line up with TRBD1. Germline assignment: CDR1 GTSNPN and CDR2 SVGIG (reference sequence). The CDR3 extends over 13 amino acids. Germline trimming cut 6 bases from V and 3 bases from J; bases unmatched to any gene: 5. CDR3 region: CACRDRGVYEQYF. The CDR3 coding sequence is TGTGCCTGCCGGGACAGGGGAGTCTACGAGCAGTACTTC.

In DNA form, the CDR3 reads TGTGCCAGTCTTAATGACAGGCGGCTGAACACTGAAGCTTTCTTT. Translation gives CASLNDRRLNTEAFF. The V call is TRBV19, the J call TRBJ1-1; possibly TRBD1 for D (6 bases). Germline CDR1 is LNHDA and CDR2 is SQIVND (reference sequence). The CDR3 totals 15 residues. V dropped 8 bases and J dropped 0 bases, with 16 bases sitting between them.